Below are 21 T cell receptor beta chains sequenced from a single sample in a study of cytomegalovirus exposure and HLA in healthy donors. PCR amplification relied on 60 Vbeta primers (plus 13 Jbeta primers). TCRdb's copy holds only in-frame clones and misses some; the assay was immunoSEQ multiplex PCR. The profile covers more than 85,000 clones, with over 75% appearing a single time and roughly 2% taken by the ten largest. Specimen: PBMCs. The receptors were gathered from a boy aged 5 to 17 in good health and CMV-seronegative.

This rearrangement joins TRBV7-2 to TRBJ2-5; 9 bases align to TRBD1. This CDR3 spans 18 amino acids. The germline V gene has CDR1 SGHTA and CDR2 FQGNSA. V trimming: 3 bases; J trimming: 5 bases; junction bases outside the gene matches: 16. The CDR3: CASSLPPKITGGRETQYF. CDR3 DNA: TGTGCCAGCAGCTTGCCCCCTAAGATCACAGGGGGCAGGGAGACCCAGTACTTC.

The chain has TRBV19 and TRBJ2-7; TRBD1 is a possible D gene (6 bases). Trimming shortened V by 4 bases and J by 5 bases, and 6 bases separated the two germline ends. The germline gives CDR1 LNHDA, CDR2 SQIVND (reference sequence). The CDR3 runs to 11 residues. The CDR3 loop is CASSTGDEQYF. The CDR3 DNA reads TGTGCCAGTAGTACAGGGGACGAGCAGTACTTC. Filled out from reference TRBV19 and TRBJ2-7, the complete variable domain reads DGGITQSPKYLFRKEGQNVTLSCEQNLNHDAMYWYRQDPGQGLRLIYYSQIVNDFQKGDIAEGYSVSREKKESFPLTVTSAQKNPTAFYLCASSTGDEQYFGPGTRLTVT.

This clone turned up a few times. V gene TRBV6-1 combines with J gene TRBJ2-7, with 7 bases identical to TRBD1. Germline V CDR1 and CDR2: MNHNS, SASEGT. CDR3 length: 11 residues. The V and J ends lost 10 bases and 7 bases, in that order; junction bases with no gene match: 7. CDR3 bases: TGTGCCATTGGACAGGATCTTGAGCAGTACTTC. This gives the protein CAIGQDLEQYF.

The gene calls are TRBV4-1 and TRBJ1-3; no clear D gene. The V end was cut by 4 bases, the J end by 0 bases, with 16 bases between. From germline, CDR1 is MGHRA and CDR2 YSYEKL. The CDR3 covers 17 residues. The CDR3 protein is CASSLETGGASGNTIYF. DNA for the CDR3: TGCGCCAGCAGCCTAGAGACGGGAGGCGCCTCTGGAAACACCATATATTTT.

The rearrangement uses TRBV28 and TRBJ1-1; no firm D call. The V end was cut by 5 bases, the J end by 5 bases, with 18 bases between. Germline lookup yields CDR1 MDHEN and CDR2 SYDVKM. The CDR3 totals 15 residues. CDR3 nucleotide sequence: TGTGCCAGCAGTCCCTCGGAGGGTGTACGGACTGAAGCTTTCTTT. This gives the protein CASSPSEGVRTEAFF. The whole variable domain, remainder taken from reference TRBV28 and TRBJ1-1, is DVKVTQSSRYLVKRTGEKVFLECVQDMDHENMFWYRQDPGLGLRLIYFSYDVKMKEKGDIPEGYSVSREKKERFSLILESASTNQTSMYLCASSPSEGVRTEAFFGQGTRLTVV.

J is TRBJ2-3 and V is TRBV6-1; 10 positions match TRBD2. V shed 2 bases and J 6 bases; nucleotides not matched to a gene: 5. CDR3 length: 15 amino acids. Germline V CDR1 and CDR2: MNHNS, SASEGT. The CDR3 DNA reads TGTGCCAGCAGTGAACTAGCGGGGGAGAAGGATACGCAGTATTTT. It encodes CASSELAGEKDTQYF.

This chain connects TRBV9 to TRBJ2-7; D possibly corresponds to TRBD1 (6 bases). Germline-derived CDR1 and CDR2 are SGDLS and YYNGEE. The ends were cut back, 4 bases at V and 2 bases at J, with 13 bases in the middle. The CDR3 extends over 14 amino acids. CDR3 DNA sequence: TGTGCCAGCAGCCCCAGAACAGGGACCTACGAGCAGTACTTC. Amino acid sequence: CASSPRTGTYEQYF.

The CDR3 reads CASSRLIRVGYGYTF. CDR3 DNA: TGTGCCAGCAGCCGCCTAATCAGGGTCGGCTATGGCTACACCTTC. This sequence joins TRBV28 and TRBJ1-2; D is possibly TRBD1 (5 bases). V was pared by 6 bases and J by 4 bases, with 18 bases between. The germline V gene has CDR1 MDHEN and CDR2 SYDVKM. The CDR3 length is 15 residues.

In this sample, this clone turned up a few times. The chain carries TRBV18 and TRBJ2-1; 8 nucleotides match TRBD2. The CDR3 is 15 amino acids. With V trimmed by 2 bases and J by 2 bases, 2 bases remained unmatched. Germline-derived CDR1 and CDR2 are KGHSH and LQKENI. CDR3 nucleotides: TGTGCCAGCTCACCAGTAGCGGGAACCTACAATGAGCAGTTCTTC. Its protein product is CASSPVAGTYNEQFF.

The chain employs TRBV6-5 and TRBJ2-7; D might be TRBD2 (5 bases). This CDR3 has 15 residues. Germline V gene data show CDR1 as MNHEY and CDR2 as SVGAGI. V was shortened by 6 bases and J by 0 bases, with 15 bases between the two germline ends. Here the CDR3 DNA reads TGTGCCAGCAGCCTCGGAATGGGAGACTCCTACGAGCAGTACTTC. Amino acid sequence: CASSLGMGDSYEQYF.

This chain joins TRBV2 and TRBJ1-5; no clear D. Germline loops: CDR1 SNHLY, CDR2 FYNNEI. The CDR3 is 14 amino acids. Trimming left V 4 bases short and J 3 bases short, with 10 bases between. The CDR3 reads CASSADSFNQPQHF. The CDR3 DNA is TGTGCCAGCAGTGCTGACTCATTCAATCAGCCCCAGCATTTT.

This clone was observed once. The chain uses TRBV28 and TRBJ1-5, with 12 nucleotides matching TRBD1. The CDR3 runs to 19 residues. Germline V gives CDR1 MDHEN, CDR2 SYDVKM. V shed 6 bases, J shed 1 base, and the junction held 13 bases outside the gene matches. The CDR3 spells CASSATGTGGGESNQPQHF. The DNA for the CDR3 is TGTGCCAGCAGCGCCACCGGGACAGGGGGCGGGGAGAGCAATCAGCCCCAGCATTTT.

The chain uses TRBV28 and TRBJ1-1, with D unclear. The CDR3 runs to 12 residues. Looked up from germline, CDR1 is MDHEN and CDR2 is SYDVKM. V dropped 6 bases and J dropped 1 base, with 6 bases sitting between them. The DNA of the CDR3 is TGTGCCAGCAGCCCGGGGAACACTGAAGCTTTCTTT. It codes for CASSPGNTEAFF.

This rearrangement joins TRBV7-9 to TRBJ2-2; no clear D. V lost 5 bases to trimming and J lost 9 bases, with 13 bases between them. Germline CDR1 reads SEHNR; CDR2 reads FQNEAQ (reference sequence). CDR3 size: 13 residues. CDR3: CASSPPKYRELFF. CDR3 in DNA: TGTGCCAGCAGCCCCCCTAAATACCGGGAGCTGTTTTTT.

With respect to this clone: An end of the junction does not agree with germline; a read error may underlie this. The chain uses TRBV28 and TRBJ2-3, with D possibly being TRBD1 (6 bases). CDR3 length: 14 residues. In germline, CDR1 is MDHEN, CDR2 SYDVKM. This CDR3 is CASNLQGFTDTQYF. The CDR3 DNA follows: TGTGCCAGCAATTTACAGGGTTTTACAGATACGCAGTATTTT.

The V gene is TRBV4-2, the J gene TRBJ2-3; 8 bases line up with TRBD1. CDR1 is LGHNA and CDR2 is YNFKEQ in the germline V gene. Unmatched junction bases numbered 3, after V lost 4 bases and J lost 0 bases. CDR3 length equals 15 residues. CDR3 amino acids: CASSLGQGSTDTQYF. CDR3 DNA: TGTGCCAGCAGCCTCGGACAGGGAAGCACAGATACGCAGTATTTT.

The chain couples TRBV18 to TRBJ2-1, with 8 bases lining up with TRBD2. V lost 10 bases and J lost 2; bases outside the gene matches: 7. This CDR3 comprises 14 residues. Germline CDR1 reads KGHSH; CDR2 reads LQKENI. The CDR3 nucleotides read TGTGCCACCGCGCGGGGGGTGACCTACAATGAGCAGTTCTTC. Its translation: CATARGVTYNEQFF.

The chain carries TRBV4-3 and TRBJ2-5; D gene ambiguous. Germline V gene data show CDR1 as LGHNA and CDR2 as YSLEER. V gave up 4 bases and J gave up 2 bases, with 14 bases separating them. The CDR3 contains 15 residues. CDR3 sequence (DNA): TGCGCCAGCAGCCCCGCACCGGGTGGGCAAGAGACCCAGTACTTC. Translation gives CASSPAPGGQETQYF.

The J gene is TRBJ2-5, the V gene TRBV30; D uncertain. Looked up from germline, CDR1 is GTSNPN and CDR2 is SVGIG (reference sequence). The CDR3 length is 10 residues. V shed 6 bases and J shed 4 bases, with 6 bases lying between them. Here the CDR3 reads CACLAETQYF. CDR3 sequence (DNA): TGTGCCTGCTTAGCAGAGACCCAGTACTTC.

J is TRBJ2-7 and V is TRBV6-1; tentative D call: TRBD2 (6 bases). Germline V CDR1 and CDR2: MNHNS, SASEGT. V shed 3 bases and J shed 4 bases, with 19 bases lying between them. The CDR3 spans 16 residues. Here the CDR3 reads CASSEAGRFFLYEQYF. DNA of the CDR3: TGTGCCAGCAGTGAGGCGGGACGGTTTTTTCTGTACGAGCAGTACTTC.

The chain combines TRBV7-2 with TRBJ1-5, with 7 bases lining up with TRBD1. The CDR3 runs to 13 residues. The germline CDR1 and CDR2 sequences are SGHTA and FQGNSA. V lost 2 bases to trimming and J lost 5 bases; unmatched junction nucleotides: 0. The CDR3 loop is CASSLQGDQPQHF. The DNA of the CDR3 is TGTGCCAGCAGCTTACAGGGGGATCAGCCCCAGCATTTT.